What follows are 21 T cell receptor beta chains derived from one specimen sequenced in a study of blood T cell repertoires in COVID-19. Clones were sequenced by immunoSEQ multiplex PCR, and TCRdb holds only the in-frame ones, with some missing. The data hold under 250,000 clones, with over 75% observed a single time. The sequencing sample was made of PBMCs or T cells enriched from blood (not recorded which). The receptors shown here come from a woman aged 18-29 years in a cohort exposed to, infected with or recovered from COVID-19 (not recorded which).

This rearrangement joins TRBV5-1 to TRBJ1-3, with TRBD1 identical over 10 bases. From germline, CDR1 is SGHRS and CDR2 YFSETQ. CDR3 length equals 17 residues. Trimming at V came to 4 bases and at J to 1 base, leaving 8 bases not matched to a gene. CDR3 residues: CASSRGGQGSSGNTIYF. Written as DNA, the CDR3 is TGCGCCAGCAGCCGAGGGGGACAGGGGAGTTCTGGAAACACCATATATTTT.

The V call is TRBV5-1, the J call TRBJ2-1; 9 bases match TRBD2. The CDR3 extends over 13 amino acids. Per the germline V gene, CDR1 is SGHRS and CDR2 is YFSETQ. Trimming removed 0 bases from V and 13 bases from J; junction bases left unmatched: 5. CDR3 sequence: CASSLVASGEQFF. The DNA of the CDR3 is TGCGCCAGCAGCTTGGTGGCTAGCGGGGAACAGTTCTTC. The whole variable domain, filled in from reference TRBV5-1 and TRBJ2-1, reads KAGVTQTPRYLIKTRGQQVTLSCSPISGHRSVSWYQQTPGQGLQFLFEYFSETQRNKGNFPGRFSGRQFSNSRSEMNVSTLELGDSALYLCASSLVASGEQFFGPGTRLTVL.

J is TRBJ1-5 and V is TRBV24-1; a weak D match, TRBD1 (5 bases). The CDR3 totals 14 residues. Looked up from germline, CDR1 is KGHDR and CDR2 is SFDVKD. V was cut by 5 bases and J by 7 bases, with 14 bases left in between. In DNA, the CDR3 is TGTGCCACCAGTGCAGGAGCCGGGGGACAGCCCCAGCATTTT. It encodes CATSAGAGGQPQHF.

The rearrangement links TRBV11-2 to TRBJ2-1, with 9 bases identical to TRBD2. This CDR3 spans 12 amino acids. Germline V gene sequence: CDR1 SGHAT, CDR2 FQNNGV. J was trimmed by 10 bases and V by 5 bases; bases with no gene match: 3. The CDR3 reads CASSAGTSEQFF. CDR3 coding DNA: TGTGCCAGCAGCGCCGGGACTAGCGAGCAGTTCTTC.

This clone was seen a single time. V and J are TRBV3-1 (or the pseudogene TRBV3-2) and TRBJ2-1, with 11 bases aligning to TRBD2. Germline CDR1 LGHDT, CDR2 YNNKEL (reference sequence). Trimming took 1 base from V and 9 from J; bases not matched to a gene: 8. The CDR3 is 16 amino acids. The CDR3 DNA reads TGTGCCAGCAGCCAAGGTCTAGCGGGAGGTGCTACTGAGCAGTTCTTC. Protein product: CASSQGLAGGATEQFF.

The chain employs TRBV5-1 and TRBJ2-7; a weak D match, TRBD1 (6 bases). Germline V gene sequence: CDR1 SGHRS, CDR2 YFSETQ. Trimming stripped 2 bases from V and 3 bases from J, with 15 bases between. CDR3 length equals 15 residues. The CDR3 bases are TGCGCCAGCAGCTTTCTAGGGGACAACTTCTACGAGCAGTACTTC. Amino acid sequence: CASSFLGDNFYEQYF.

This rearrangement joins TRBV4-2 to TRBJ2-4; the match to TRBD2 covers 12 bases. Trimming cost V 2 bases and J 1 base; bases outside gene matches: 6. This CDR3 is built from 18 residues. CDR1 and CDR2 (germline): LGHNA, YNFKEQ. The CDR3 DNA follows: TGTGCCAGCAGCCAACTGACTAGCGGGAGTCGGGCCAAAAACATTCAGTACTTC. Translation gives CASSQLTSGSRAKNIQYF.

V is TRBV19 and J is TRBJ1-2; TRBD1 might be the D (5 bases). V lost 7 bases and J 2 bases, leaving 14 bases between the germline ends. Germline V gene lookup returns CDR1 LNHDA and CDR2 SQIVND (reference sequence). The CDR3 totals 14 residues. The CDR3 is CASIEVAGNYGYTF. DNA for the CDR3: TGTGCCAGTATAGAGGTAGCAGGGAACTATGGCTACACCTTC.

The CDR3 DNA reads TGCGCCAGCAGTGATGCTAGCCCTCTCGAGCAGTACTTC. Translation gives CASSDASPLEQYF. The chain is built from TRBV10-1 and TRBJ2-7; D may be TRBD2 (5 bases). In germline, CDR1 is WNHNN, CDR2 SYGVQD (reference sequence). Trimming removed 3 bases at V and 6 bases at J, with 12 bases between. This CDR3 spans 13 amino acids.

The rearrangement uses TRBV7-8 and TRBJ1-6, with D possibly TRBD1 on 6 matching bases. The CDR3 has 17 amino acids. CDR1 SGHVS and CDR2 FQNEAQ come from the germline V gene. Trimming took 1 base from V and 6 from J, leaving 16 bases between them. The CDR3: CASSLVGGQLGNSPLHF. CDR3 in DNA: TGTGCCAGCAGCTTAGTGGGGGGGCAGTTGGGTAATTCACCCCTCCACTTT. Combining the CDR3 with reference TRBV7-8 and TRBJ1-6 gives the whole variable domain GAGVSQSPRYKVAKRGQDVALRCDPISGHVSLFWYQQALGQGPEFLTYFQNEAQLDKSGLPSDRFFAERPEGSVSTLKIQRTQQEDSAVYLCASSLVGGQLGNSPLHFGNGTRLTVT.

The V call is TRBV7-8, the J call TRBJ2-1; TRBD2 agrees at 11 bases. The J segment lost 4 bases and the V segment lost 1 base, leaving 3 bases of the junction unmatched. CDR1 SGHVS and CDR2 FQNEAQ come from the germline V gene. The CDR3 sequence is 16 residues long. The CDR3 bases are TGTGCCAGCAGCTTAGGTAGCGGGGGGGGATACAATGAGCAGTTCTTC. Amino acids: CASSLGSGGGYNEQFF.

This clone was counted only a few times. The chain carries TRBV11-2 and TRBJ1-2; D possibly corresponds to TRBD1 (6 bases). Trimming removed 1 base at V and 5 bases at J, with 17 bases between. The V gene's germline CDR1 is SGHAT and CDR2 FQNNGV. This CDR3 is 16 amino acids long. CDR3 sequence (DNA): TGTGCCAGCAGCTTAGGTGGGACACCGGATTCATATGGCTACACCTTC. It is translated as CASSLGGTPDSYGYTF. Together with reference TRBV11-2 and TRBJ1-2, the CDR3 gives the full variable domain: EAGVAQSPRYKIIEKRQSVAFWCNPISGHATLYWYQQILGQGPKLLIQFQNNGVVDDSQLPKDRFSAERLKGVDSTLKIQPAKLEDSAVYLCASSLGGTPDSYGYTFGSGTRLTVV.

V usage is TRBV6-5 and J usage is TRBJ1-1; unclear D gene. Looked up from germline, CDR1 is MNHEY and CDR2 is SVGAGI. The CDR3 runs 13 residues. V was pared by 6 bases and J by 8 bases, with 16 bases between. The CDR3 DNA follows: TGTGCCAGCAGCCTTGGAGGGCGGTTGGAAGCTTTCTTT. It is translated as CASSLGGRLEAFF.

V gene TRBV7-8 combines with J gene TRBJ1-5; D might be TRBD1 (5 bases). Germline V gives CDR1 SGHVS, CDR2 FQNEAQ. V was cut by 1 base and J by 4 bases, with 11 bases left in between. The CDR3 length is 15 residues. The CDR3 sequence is CASSLEGALNQPQHF. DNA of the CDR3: TGTGCCAGCAGCTTAGAAGGGGCCCTAAATCAGCCCCAGCATTTT.

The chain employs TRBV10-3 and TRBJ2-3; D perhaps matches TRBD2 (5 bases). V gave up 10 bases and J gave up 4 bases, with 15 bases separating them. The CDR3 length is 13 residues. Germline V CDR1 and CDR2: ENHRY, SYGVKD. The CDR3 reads CASSVLSADTQYF. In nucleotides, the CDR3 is TGTGCCAGTAGCGTCCTTAGCGCAGATACGCAGTATTTT.

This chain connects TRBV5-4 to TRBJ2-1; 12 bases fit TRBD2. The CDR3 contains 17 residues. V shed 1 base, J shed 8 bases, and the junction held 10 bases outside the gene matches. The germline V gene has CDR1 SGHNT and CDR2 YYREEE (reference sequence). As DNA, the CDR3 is TGTGCCAGCAGCTTGTCCCCTACTAGCGGGGGGAAGGATGAGCAGTTCTTC. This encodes CASSLSPTSGGKDEQFF.

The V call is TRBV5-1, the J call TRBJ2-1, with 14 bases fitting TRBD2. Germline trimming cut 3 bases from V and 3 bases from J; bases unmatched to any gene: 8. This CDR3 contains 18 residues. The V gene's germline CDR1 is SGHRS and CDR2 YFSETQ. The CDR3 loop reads CASSSGTSGSVFYNEQFF. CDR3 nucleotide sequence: TGCGCCAGCAGCTCGGGGACTAGCGGGAGTGTCTTCTACAATGAGCAGTTCTTC.

The CDR3 protein is CASTDGGQGNTGELFF. The CDR3 DNA is TGTGCCAGTACAGATGGGGGACAGGGGAACACCGGGGAGCTGTTTTTT. The rearrangement uses TRBV9 and TRBJ2-2, with 9 nucleotides matching TRBD1. The CDR3 runs to 16 residues. CDR1 SGDLS and CDR2 YYNGEE come from the germline V gene. V gave up 8 bases and J gave up 1 base; unmatched junction bases: 9.

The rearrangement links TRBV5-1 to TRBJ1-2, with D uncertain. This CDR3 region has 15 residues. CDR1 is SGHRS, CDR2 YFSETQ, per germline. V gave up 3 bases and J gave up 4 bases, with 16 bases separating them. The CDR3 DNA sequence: TGCGCCAGCAGCTATGAAAGAGACATCGCCTATGGCTACACCTTC. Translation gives CASSYERDIAYGYTF.

The CDR3 spells CSASEWGQGYEQYF. In DNA, the CDR3 is TGCAGTGCTAGTGAGTGGGGACAGGGGTACGAGCAGTACTTC. This chain joins TRBV20-1 and TRBJ2-7, with 10 bases identical to TRBD1. The junction had 6 bases not matched to a gene; V was cut back by 3 bases and J by 4 bases. This CDR3 comprises 14 residues. Germline V gives CDR1 DFQATT, CDR2 SNEGSKA (reference sequence).

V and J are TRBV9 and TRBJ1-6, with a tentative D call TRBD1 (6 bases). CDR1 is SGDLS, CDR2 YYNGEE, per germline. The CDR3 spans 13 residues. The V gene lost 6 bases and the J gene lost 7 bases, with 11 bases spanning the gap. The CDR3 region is CASTGDGNSPLHF. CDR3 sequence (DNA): TGTGCCAGCACAGGGGATGGGAATTCACCCCTCCACTTT. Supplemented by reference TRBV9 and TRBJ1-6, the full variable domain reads DSGVTQTPKHLITATGQRVTLRCSPRSGDLSVYWYQQSLDQGLQFLIQYYNGEERAKGNILERFSAQQFPDLHSELNLSSLELGDSALYFCASTGDGNSPLHFGNGTRLTVT.